These T cell receptor beta chains were read from a single sample in a study of blood T cell repertoires in COVID-19. Here immunoSEQ multiplex PCR was the method, and the copy in TCRdb shows in-frame clones only, minus some. The data contain 65,000 to 80,000 clones, almost 85% of them singletons. The sequenced sample consisted of peripheral blood. All receptors derive from a human donor in a cohort sampled during active COVID-19. CDR3s include the opening cysteine and the closing phenylalanine or tryptophan.

V gene: TRBV14; J gene: TRBJ2-1; CDR3 protein: CASSPRQHQRGYNEQFF
V gene: TRBV11-2; J gene: TRBJ2-7; CDR3 protein: CASSLGDITYEQYF
V gene: TRBV10-3; J gene: TRBJ2-7; CDR3 protein: CAISDEASGSYEQYF
V gene: TRBV11-2; J gene: TRBJ2-7; CDR3 protein: CASSAQGLEQYF
V gene: TRBV10-1; J gene: TRBJ2-5; CDR3 protein: CASSDGLGLQETQYF
V gene: TRBV2; J gene: TRBJ2-7; CDR3 protein: CASSGRGRSYEQYF
V gene: TRBV6-5; J gene: TRBJ1-4; CDR3 protein: CASNLRGEKLFF
V gene: TRBV5-6; J gene: TRBJ2-6; CDR3 protein: CASSLRGDRGLIF
V gene: TRBV3-1/TRBV3-2; J gene: TRBJ1-2; CDR3 protein: CASSQDFEGYTF
V gene: TRBV12-3/TRBV12-4; J gene: TRBJ2-6; CDR3 protein: CASREAGANVLTF
V gene: TRBV27; J gene: TRBJ2-5; CDR3 protein: CASSLLGLAGGMDGETQYF
V gene: TRBV5-1; J gene: TRBJ2-5; CDR3 protein: CASSSLLAGGEETQYF
V gene: TRBV19; J gene: TRBJ2-2; CDR3 protein: CASGHLRELFF
V gene: TRBV5-1; J gene: TRBJ1-6; CDR3 protein: CASSSQSGASQGSLHF
V gene: TRBV5-6; J gene: TRBJ1-5; CDR3 protein: CASSFGTGLNQPQHF
V gene: TRBV23-1; J gene: TRBJ1-6; CDR3 protein: CASSQSVPGLEIYTSPLHF
V gene: TRBV5-1; J gene: TRBJ1-1; CDR3 protein: CASSSGELEDTEAFF
V gene: TRBV3-1/TRBV3-2; J gene: TRBJ2-2; CDR3 protein: CASSKAGVTGELFF
V gene: TRBV4-2; J gene: TRBJ2-7; CDR3 protein: CASSQEMRQGPHYEQYF
V gene: TRBV5-1; J gene: TRBJ2-3; CDR3 protein: CASSYQGTTDTQYF
V gene: TRBV7-2; J gene: TRBJ1-1; CDR3 protein: CASRRDTNTEAFF
V gene: TRBV28; J gene: TRBJ1-5; CDR3 protein: CASRGGNQPQHF
V gene: TRBV6-5; J gene: TRBJ2-5; CDR3 protein: CASRASRGETQYF
V gene: TRBV24-1; J gene: TRBJ1-5; CDR3 protein: CATSHRSYRPYSNQPQHF
V gene: TRBV28; J gene: TRBJ1-6; CDR3 protein: CATGSYNSPLHF
V gene: TRBV27; J gene: TRBJ2-7; CDR3 protein: CASSLYKAGDYEQYF
V gene: TRBV2; J gene: TRBJ2-2; CDR3 protein: CASSRGGRGTGELFF
V gene: TRBV5-1; J gene: TRBJ2-2; CDR3 protein: CASSLLGPTIPQLNTGELFF
V gene: TRBV2; J gene: TRBJ1-2; CDR3 protein: CASSATGNYGYTF
V gene: TRBV4-1; J gene: TRBJ2-3; CDR3 protein: CASSQVFVDTQYF
V gene: TRBV9; J gene: TRBJ1-2; CDR3 protein: CASSPRTGLPPSYGYTF
V gene: TRBV2; J gene: TRBJ2-4; CDR3 protein: CASREYENIQYF
V gene: TRBV12-3/TRBV12-4; J gene: TRBJ2-3; CDR3 protein: CASGGGIDTQYF
V gene: TRBV28; J gene: TRBJ1-2; CDR3 protein: CASSLPQSRGGYTF
V gene: TRBV7-2; J gene: TRBJ1-5; CDR3 protein: CASSSSTGVIKPQHF
V gene: TRBV5-4; J gene: TRBJ2-5; CDR3 protein: CASSLAGHRQETQYF
V gene: TRBV24-1; J gene: TRBJ1-1; CDR3 protein: CATRMGGGNTEAFF
V gene: TRBV7-2; J gene: TRBJ2-1; CDR3 protein: CASSLNRASSYNEQFF
V gene: TRBV5-1; J gene: TRBJ1-6; CDR3 protein: CASRTGQGDNSPLHF
V gene: TRBV6-5; J gene: TRBJ1-1; CDR3 protein: CASRPGRSWDTEAFF
V gene: TRBV7-9; J gene: TRBJ2-3; CDR3 protein: CASSSRDTDTQYF
V gene: TRBV7-2; J gene: TRBJ1-6; CDR3 protein: CASSPSLNSPLHF
V gene: TRBV6-4; J gene: TRBJ2-5; CDR3 protein: CASSRTPQETQYF
V gene: TRBV6-5; J gene: TRBJ2-1; CDR3 protein: CASSSDRPNNEQFF
V gene: TRBV27; J gene: TRBJ1-1; CDR3 protein: CASSYGVNTEAFF
V gene: TRBV7-9; J gene: TRBJ1-3; CDR3 protein: CASSRSYGPGSGNTIYF
V gene: TRBV6-5; J gene: TRBJ1-1; CDR3 protein: CASSYSGRSSEAFF
V gene: TRBV28; J gene: TRBJ1-4; CDR3 protein: CASSLGGGFNEKLFF
V gene: TRBV6-6; J gene: TRBJ1-2; CDR3 protein: CASSYSRGEGYTF
V gene: TRBV6-2/TRBV6-3; J gene: TRBJ2-1; CDR3 protein: CASSYRRAGGNEQFF
V gene: TRBV5-8; J gene: TRBJ2-1; CDR3 protein: CASSFYPPLYNEQFF
V gene: TRBV19; J gene: TRBJ2-3; CDR3 protein: CASSRTRQSPSTDTQYF
V gene: TRBV5-1; J gene: TRBJ2-5; CDR3 protein: CASSLDPAGGPVKTQYF
V gene: TRBV3-1/TRBV3-2; J gene: TRBJ2-5; CDR3 protein: CASSPGSTSRSTQYF
V gene: TRBV7-6; J gene: TRBJ2-1; CDR3 protein: CASSFRRSSGGAGNEQFF
V gene: TRBV10-3; J gene: TRBJ2-2; CDR3 protein: CAISGSSLYTGELFF
V gene: TRBV18; J gene: TRBJ1-2; CDR3 protein: CASSPGTDYGYTF
V gene: TRBV3-1/TRBV3-2; J gene: TRBJ1-4; CDR3 protein: CASSQDQGPNEKLFF
V gene: TRBV13; J gene: TRBJ2-3; CDR3 protein: CASSFRGDGTDTQYF
V gene: TRBV5-1; J gene: TRBJ2-1; CDR3 protein: CASSLGVAGVYNEQFF